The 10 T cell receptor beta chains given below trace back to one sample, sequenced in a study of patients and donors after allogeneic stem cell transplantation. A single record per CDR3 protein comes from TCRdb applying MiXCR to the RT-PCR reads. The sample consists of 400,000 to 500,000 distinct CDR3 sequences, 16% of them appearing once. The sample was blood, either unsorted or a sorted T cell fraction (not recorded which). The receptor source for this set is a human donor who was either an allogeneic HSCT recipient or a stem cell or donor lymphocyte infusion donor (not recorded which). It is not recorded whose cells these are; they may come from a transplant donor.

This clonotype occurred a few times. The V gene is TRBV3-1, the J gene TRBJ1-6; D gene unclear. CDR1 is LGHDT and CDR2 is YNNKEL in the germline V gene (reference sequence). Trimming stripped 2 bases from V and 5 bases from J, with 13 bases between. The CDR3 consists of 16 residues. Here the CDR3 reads CASSQLRQRNNSPLHF. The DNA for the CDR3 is TGTGCCAGCAGCCAACTCAGGCAGAGGAATAATTCACCCCTCCACTTT.

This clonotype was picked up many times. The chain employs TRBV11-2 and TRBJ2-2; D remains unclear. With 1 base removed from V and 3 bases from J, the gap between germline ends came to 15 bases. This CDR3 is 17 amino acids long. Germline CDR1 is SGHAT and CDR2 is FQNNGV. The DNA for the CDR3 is TGTGCCAGCAGCTTAGTCAGGAGAGCCTCGCACACCGGGGAGCTGTTTTTT. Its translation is CASSLVRRASHTGELFF.

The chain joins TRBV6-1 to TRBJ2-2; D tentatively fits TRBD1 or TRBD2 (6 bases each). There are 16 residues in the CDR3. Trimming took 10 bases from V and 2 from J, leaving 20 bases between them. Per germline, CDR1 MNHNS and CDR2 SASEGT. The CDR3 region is CATLEGGRGNTGELFF. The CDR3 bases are TGTGCCACCCTAGAGGGGGGCCGGGGAAACACCGGGGAGCTGTTTTTT.

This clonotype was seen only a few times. DNA of the CDR3: TGTGCCAGCAGCCCGACCGGGACTGAACCCTACAATGAGCAGTTCTTC. Its protein is CASSPTGTEPYNEQFF. The rearrangement links TRBV11-2 to TRBJ2-1; the D gene is possibly TRBD2 (6 bases). Trimming stripped 5 bases from V and 2 bases from J, with 16 bases between. The CDR3 consists of 16 residues. The germline gives CDR1 SGHAT, CDR2 FQNNGV.

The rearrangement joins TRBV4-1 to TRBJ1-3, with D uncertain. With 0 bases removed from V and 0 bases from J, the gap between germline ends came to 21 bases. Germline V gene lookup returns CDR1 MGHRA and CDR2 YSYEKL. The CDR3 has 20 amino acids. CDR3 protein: CASSQDPPPAGYGSGNTIYF. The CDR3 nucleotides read TGCGCCAGCAGCCAAGATCCCCCGCCGGCGGGGTACGGCTCTGGAAACACCATATATTTT.

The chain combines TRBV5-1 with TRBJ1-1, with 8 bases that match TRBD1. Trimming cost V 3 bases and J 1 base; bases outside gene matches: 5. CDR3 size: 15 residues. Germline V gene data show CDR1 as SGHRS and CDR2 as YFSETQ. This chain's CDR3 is CASSSAGQENTEAFF. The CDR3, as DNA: TGCGCCAGCAGCTCGGCGGGACAGGAGAACACTGAAGCTTTCTTT.

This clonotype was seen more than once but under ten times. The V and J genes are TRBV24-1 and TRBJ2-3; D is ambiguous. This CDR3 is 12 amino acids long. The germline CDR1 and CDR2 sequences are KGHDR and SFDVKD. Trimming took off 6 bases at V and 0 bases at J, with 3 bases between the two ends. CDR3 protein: CATSPSTDTQYF. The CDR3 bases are TGTGCCACCAGTCCTAGCACAGATACGCAGTATTTT.

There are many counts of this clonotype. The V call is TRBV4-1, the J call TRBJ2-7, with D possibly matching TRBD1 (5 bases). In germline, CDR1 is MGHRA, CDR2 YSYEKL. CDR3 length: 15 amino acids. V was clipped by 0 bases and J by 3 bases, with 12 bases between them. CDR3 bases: TGCGCCAGCAGCCAAGAAAGGCAGGGTTACTACGAGCAGTACTTC. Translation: CASSQERQGYYEQYF.

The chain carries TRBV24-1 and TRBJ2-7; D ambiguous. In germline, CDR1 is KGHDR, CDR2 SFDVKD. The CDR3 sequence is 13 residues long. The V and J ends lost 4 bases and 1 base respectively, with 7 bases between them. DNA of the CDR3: TGTGCCACCAGTGACAGTCTTTCCTACGAGCAGTACTTC. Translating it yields CATSDSLSYEQYF.

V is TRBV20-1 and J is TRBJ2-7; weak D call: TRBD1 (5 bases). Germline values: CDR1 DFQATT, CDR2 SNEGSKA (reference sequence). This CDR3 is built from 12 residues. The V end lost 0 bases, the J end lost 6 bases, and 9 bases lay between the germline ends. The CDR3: CSARDRRAEQYF. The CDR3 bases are TGCAGTGCTAGAGATCGCAGGGCCGAGCAGTACTTC.